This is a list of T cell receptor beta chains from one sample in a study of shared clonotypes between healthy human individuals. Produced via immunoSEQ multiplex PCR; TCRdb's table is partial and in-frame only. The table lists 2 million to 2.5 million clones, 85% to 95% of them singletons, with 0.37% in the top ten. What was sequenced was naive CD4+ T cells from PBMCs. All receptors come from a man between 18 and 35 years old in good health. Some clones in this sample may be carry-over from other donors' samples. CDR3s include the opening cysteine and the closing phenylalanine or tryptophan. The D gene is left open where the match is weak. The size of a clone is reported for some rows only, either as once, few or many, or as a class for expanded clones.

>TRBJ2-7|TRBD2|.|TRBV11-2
TGTGCCAGCAGCTCGGTAGCGGGAGGGAGTTACGAGCAGTACTTC
CASSSVAGGSYEQYF
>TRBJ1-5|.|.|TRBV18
TGTGCCAGCTCACCCGATTCCGGGACCATAAATCAGCCCCAGCATTTT
CASSPDSGTINQPQHF
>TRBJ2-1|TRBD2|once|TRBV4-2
TGTGCCAGCAGCCAAGAGGTCCTAGCGGGAGCCAACAATGAGCAGTTCTTC
CASSQEVLAGANNEQFF
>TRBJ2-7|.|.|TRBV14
TGTGCCAGCAGCCAAGTCCAGGGAGCCTCCTACGAGCAGTACTTC
CASSQVQGASYEQYF
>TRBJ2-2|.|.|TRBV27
TGTGCCAGCAGTTACCTTCCCAGACCCACCGGGGAGCTGTTTTTT
CASSYLPRPTGELFF
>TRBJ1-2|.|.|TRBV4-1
TGCGCCAGCAGCCAGGGGGCACTCCCAAGCTATGGCTACACCTTC
CASSQGALPSYGYTF
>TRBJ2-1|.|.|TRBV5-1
TGCGCCAGCAGCTCCGCCAACGGGCGAGGCTTAAATGAGCAGTTCTTC
CASSSANGRGLNEQFF
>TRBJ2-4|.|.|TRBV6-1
TGTGCCAGCAGTGCAACGACAAGCATTCAGTACTTC
CASSATTSIQYF
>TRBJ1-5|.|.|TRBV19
TGTGCCAGTCAAACTGGGGGGGCTGGCAATCAGCCCCAGCATTTT
CASQTGGAGNQPQHF
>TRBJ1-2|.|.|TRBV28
TGTGCCAGCAGTTCCCGGGGAAGTAGCTATGGCTACACCTTC
CASSSRGSSYGYTF
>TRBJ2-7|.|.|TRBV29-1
TGCAGCGTTGAAGGTCCCGGGTCCCTTAGCTCCTACGAGCAGTACTTC
CSVEGPGSLSSYEQYF
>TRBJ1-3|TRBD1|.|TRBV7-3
TGTGCCAGCAGCCCCGGGAGGGGGCTAAACACCATATATTTT
CASSPGRGLNTIYF
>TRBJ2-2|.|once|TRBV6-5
TGTGCCAGCAGTTACTTCCGGGATCACACCGGGGAGCTGTTTTTT
CASSYFRDHTGELFF
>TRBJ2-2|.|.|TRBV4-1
TGCGCCAGCAGCCAAGGGTTCCTGACTGACCCTATGGCAGGGGAGCTGTTTTTT
CASSQGFLTDPMAGELFF
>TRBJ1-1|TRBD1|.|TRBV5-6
TGTGCCAGCAGCCCGACAGGGCCGGCTGAAGCTTTCTTT
CASSPTGPAEAFF
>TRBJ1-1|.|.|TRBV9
TGTGCCAGCAGCGTAAACCCTATCGGGGTAGGGACTGAAGCTTTCTTT
CASSVNPIGVGTEAFF
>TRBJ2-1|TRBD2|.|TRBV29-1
TGCAGCGTTGAAGGCCTAGCGGGAGGCCTACTCACGTTCTTC
CSVEGLAGGLLTFF
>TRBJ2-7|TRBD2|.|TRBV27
TGTGCCAGCAGGGTCCCCGGCGCGGGAGGGTACGAGCAGTACTTC
CASRVPGAGGYEQYF
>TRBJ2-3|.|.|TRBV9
TGTGCCAGCAGCCCCTTTGCAGAATTCGCAGATACGCAGTATTTT
CASSPFAEFADTQYF
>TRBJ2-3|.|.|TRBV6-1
TGTGCCAGCATGAGGGTAGCGGTTAGCACAGATACGCAGTATTTT
CASMRVAVSTDTQYF
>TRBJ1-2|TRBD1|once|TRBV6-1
TGTGCCAGCAGTGGTACTGCCCAGGGGGCTGCTGGCTACACCTTC
CASSGTAQGAAGYTF
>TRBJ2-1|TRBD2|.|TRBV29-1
TGCAGCGTTTACAGGACTAGCGGGAGCTCCTACAATGAGCAGTTCTTC
CSVYRTSGSSYNEQFF
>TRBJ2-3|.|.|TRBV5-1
TGCGCCAGCAGCTTGGAAAAGGGGTGGGATACGCAGTATTTT
CASSLEKGWDTQYF
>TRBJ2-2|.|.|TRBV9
TGTGCCAGCAGCCCCCGAACAAGGACCGGGGAGCTGTTTTTT
CASSPRTRTGELFF
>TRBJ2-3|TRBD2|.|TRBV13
TGTGCCAGCAGCCCCTATCTAGCGGGAGAGGACACAGATACGCAGTATTTT
CASSPYLAGEDTDTQYF
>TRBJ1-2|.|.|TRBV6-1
TGTGCCAGCAGCCCCACCGACAGAACTAACTATGGCTACACCTTC
CASSPTDRTNYGYTF
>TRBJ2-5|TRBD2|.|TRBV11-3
TGTGCCAGCAGCTTAGGACAAATCGCGGGAGGAGAGACCCAGTACTTC
CASSLGQIAGGETQYF
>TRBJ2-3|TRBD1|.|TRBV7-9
TGTGCCAGCAGCTTACAGGGGGCGCAGACAGATACGCAGTATTTT
CASSLQGAQTDTQYF
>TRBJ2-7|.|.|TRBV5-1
TGCGCCAGCAGCTTGTTCTCTCCCGGCGAGCAGTACTTC
CASSLFSPGEQYF